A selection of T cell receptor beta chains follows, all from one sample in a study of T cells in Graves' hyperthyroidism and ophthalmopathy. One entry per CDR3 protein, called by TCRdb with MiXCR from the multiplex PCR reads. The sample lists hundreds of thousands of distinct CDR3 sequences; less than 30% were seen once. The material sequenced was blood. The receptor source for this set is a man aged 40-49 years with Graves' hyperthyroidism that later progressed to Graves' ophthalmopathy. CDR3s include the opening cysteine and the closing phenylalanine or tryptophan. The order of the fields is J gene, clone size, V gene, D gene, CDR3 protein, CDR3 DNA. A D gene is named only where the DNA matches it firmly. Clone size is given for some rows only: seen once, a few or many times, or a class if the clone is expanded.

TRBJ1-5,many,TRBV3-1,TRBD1,CASGQGIDNQPQHF,TGTGCCAGCGGACAGGGAATCGACAATCAGCCCCAGCATTTT
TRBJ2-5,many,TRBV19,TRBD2,CASSTSGTETQYF,TGTGCCAGTTCGACTAGCGGGACGGAGACCCAGTACTTC
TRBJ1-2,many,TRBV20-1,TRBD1,CSARVTGALDGYTF,TGCAGTGCTAGAGTTACAGGGGCTTTAGATGGCTACACCTTC
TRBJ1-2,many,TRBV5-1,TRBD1,CASSSDRVGVGYTF,TGCGCCAGCAGTTCGGACAGGGTCGGGGTTGGCTACACCTTC
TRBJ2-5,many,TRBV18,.,CASSPNRAVQETQYF,TGTGCCAGCTCACCAAATAGGGCAGTTCAAGAGACCCAGTACTTC
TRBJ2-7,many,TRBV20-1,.,CSARDKRTSYEQYF,TGCAGTGCTAGAGATAAGCGGACGTCCTACGAGCAGTACTTC
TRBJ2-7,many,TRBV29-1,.,CSVAPGEGGLREQYF,TGCAGCGTTGCTCCGGGTGAAGGCGGGCTCAGGGAGCAGTACTTC
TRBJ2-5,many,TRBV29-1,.,CSVGVLQETQYF,TGCAGCGTTGGGGTTCTCCAAGAGACCCAGTACTTC
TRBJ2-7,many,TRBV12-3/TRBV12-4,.,CASSLSREYTPYEQYF,TGTGCCAGCAGTTTAAGTCGTGAGTACACCCCCTACGAGCAGTACTTC
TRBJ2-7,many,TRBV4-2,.,CASSQDQRGPYEQYF,TGTGCCAGCAGCCAAGATCAGAGAGGGCCCTACGAGCAGTACTTC
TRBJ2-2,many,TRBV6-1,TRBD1,CASSGRTGRTGELFF,TGTGCCAGCAGTGGGCGGACAGGGCGCACCGGGGAGCTGTTTTTT
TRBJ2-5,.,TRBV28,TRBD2,CASSSLLGGQETQYF,TGTGCCAGCAGTTCTCTATTGGGGGGGCAAGAGACCCAGTACTTC
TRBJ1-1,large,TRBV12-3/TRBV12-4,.,CASSRGGHINTEAFF,TGTGCCAGCAGTAGAGGAGGACATATCAACACTGAAGCTTTCTTT
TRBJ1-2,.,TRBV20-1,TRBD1,CSAPGTDDYGYTF,TGCAGTGCCCCCGGGACAGACGACTATGGCTACACCTTC
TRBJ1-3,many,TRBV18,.,CASSTSGGTSSGNTIYF,TGTGCCAGCTCAACATCCGGAGGGACTAGCTCTGGAAACACCATATATTTT
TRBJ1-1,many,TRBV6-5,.,CASSYLGQRMNTEAFF,TGTGCCAGCAGTTACTTAGGACAGCGGATGAACACTGAAGCTTTCTTT
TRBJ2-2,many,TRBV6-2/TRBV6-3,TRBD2,CASSYSKTSGTNTGELFF,TGTGCCAGCAGTTACTCTAAAACTAGCGGGACGAACACCGGGGAGCTGTTTTTT
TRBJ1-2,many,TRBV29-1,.,CSVESRVDGYTF,TGCAGCGTTGAAAGCAGGGTCGATGGCTACACCTTC
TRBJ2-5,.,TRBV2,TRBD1,CASSRTGSEGETQYF,TGTGCCAGCAGCCGGACAGGGTCGGAAGGAGAGACCCAGTACTTC
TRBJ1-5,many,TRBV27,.,CASRTVGQPQHF,TGTGCCAGCAGGACGGTGGGTCAGCCCCAGCATTTT
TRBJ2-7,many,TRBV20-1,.,CSARRIGTRSNEQYF,TGCAGTGCTAGACGTATAGGGACGAGGTCGAACGAGCAGTACTTC
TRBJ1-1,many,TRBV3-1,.,CASSPTPLDVGSAFF,TGTGCCAGCAGCCCCACTCCACTGGATGTCGGTAGCGCTTTCTTT
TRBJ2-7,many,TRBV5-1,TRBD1,CASSPGTDFYEQYF,TGCGCCAGCAGCCCCGGGACAGACTTCTACGAGCAGTACTTC
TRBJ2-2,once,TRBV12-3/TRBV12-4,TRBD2,CASSSGLAGGVNTGELFF,TGTGCCAGCAGTTCCGGACTAGCGGGGGGTGTGAACACCGGGGAGCTGTTTTTT
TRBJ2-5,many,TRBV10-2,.,CASSEQWEQGTQYF,TGCGCCAGCAGTGAGCAATGGGAGCAAGGGACCCAGTACTTC
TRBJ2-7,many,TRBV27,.,CASISSLYEQYF,TGTGCCAGCATCTCCTCGCTCTACGAGCAGTACTTC
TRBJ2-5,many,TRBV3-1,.,CASSQGQFRTETQYF,TGTGCCAGCAGCCAAGGACAGTTCCGTACGGAGACCCAGTACTTC
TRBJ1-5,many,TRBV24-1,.,CATSDLRSAVGGNQPQHF,TGTGCCACCAGTGATTTGCGGTCCGCAGTTGGGGGCAATCAGCCCCAGCATTTT
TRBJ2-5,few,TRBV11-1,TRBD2,CASSLTSDPQETQYF,TGTGCCAGCAGCTTAACTAGCGACCCTCAAGAGACCCAGTACTTC
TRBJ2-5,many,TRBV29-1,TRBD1,CSVPSPGTGGFETQYF,TGCAGCGTTCCTTCTCCCGGGACAGGGGGCTTCGAGACCCAGTACTTC
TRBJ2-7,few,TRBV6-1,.,CASSLQTSFAYF,TGTGCCAGCAGCCTACAAACTAGCTTTGCGTACTTC
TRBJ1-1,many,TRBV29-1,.,CSVEFGLGASPSYGAAEAFF,TGCAGCGTTGAATTTGGATTGGGGGCCTCCCCGTCCTATGGTGCAGCTGAAGCTTTCTTT
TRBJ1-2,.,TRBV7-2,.,CASSLAGQNYGYTF,TGTGCCAGCAGCTTAGCCGGACAGAACTATGGCTACACCTTC
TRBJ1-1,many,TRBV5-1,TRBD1,CASRRGQGGAEAFF,TGCGCCAGCAGGCGGGGACAGGGAGGGGCTGAAGCTTTCTTT
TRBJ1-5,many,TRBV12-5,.,CASGFQLGDQPQHF,TGTGCTAGTGGTTTCCAGCTTGGCGATCAGCCCCAGCATTTT
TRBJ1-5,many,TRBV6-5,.,CASSYYTGSNQPQHF,TGTGCCAGCAGTTACTACACAGGTAGCAATCAGCCCCAGCATTTT
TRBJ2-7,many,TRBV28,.,CASSSPSMTQQYF,TGTGCCAGCAGTTCCCCCTCGATGACACAGCAGTACTTC
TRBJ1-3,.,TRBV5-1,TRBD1,CASSPDRGRVIYF,TGCGCCAGCAGCCCGGACAGGGGCCGAGTCATATATTTT
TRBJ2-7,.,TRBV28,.,CASRPQSMAVTYEQYF,TGTGCCAGCAGGCCACAATCTATGGCCGTGACCTACGAGCAGTACTTC
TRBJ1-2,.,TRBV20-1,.,CSARDDRSVGYTF,TGCAGTGCTAGAGATGACAGATCGGTCGGCTACACCTTC
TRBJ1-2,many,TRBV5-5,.,CASSTQTILPGYTF,TGTGCCAGCAGCACCCAAACGATCCTGCCCGGCTACACCTTC
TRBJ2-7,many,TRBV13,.,CASSPMGLYEQYF,TGTGCCAGCAGCCCTATGGGTCTATACGAGCAGTACTTC
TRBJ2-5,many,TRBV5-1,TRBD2,CASSSSGLAGSETQYF,TGCGCCAGCAGCTCCTCGGGACTAGCGGGGAGCGAGACCCAGTACTTC
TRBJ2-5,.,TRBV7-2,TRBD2,CASSHTGTSGGHTDF,TGTGCCAGCAGCCACACCGGGACTAGCGGGGGACACACCGACTTC
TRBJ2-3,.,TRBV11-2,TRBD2,CASSFGGSDTDTQYF,TGTGCCAGCAGCTTTGGCGGGAGCGACACAGATACGCAGTATTTT
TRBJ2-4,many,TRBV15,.,CATSRGGGLAKNIQYF,TGTGCCACCAGCAGAGGGGGAGGCCTAGCCAAAAACATTCAGTACTTC
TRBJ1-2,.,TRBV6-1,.,CASSGAPVWVYGYTF,TGTGCCAGCAGTGGAGCACCCGTTTGGGTCTATGGCTACACCTTC
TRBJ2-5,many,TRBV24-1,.,CATSDLRDVQETQYF,TGTGCCACCAGTGATTTGCGGGACGTCCAAGAGACCCAGTACTTC